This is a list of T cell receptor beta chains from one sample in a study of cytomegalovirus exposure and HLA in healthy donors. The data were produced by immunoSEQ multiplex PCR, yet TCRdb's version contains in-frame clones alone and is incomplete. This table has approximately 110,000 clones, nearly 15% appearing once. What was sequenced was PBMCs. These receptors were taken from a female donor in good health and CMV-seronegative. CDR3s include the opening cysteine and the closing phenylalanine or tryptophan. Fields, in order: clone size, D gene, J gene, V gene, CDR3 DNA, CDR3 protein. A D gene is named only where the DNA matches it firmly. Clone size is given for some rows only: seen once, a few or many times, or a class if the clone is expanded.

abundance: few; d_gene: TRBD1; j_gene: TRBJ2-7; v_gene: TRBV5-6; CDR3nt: TGTGCCAGCAGCCTCGGGACAGGGGGGAACTACGAGCAGTACTTC; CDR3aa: CASSLGTGGNYEQYF
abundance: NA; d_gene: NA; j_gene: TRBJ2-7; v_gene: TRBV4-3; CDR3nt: TGCGCCAGCAGCCAAGTCTACGGGGCTAGCGCGGGGGAGCAGTACTTC; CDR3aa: CASSQVYGASAGEQYF
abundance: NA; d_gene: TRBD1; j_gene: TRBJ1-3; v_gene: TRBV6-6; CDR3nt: TGTGCCAGCGGACAGGGGGGTGACACCATATATTTT; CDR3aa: CASGQGGDTIYF
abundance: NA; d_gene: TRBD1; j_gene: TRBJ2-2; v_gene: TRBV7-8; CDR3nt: TGTGCCAGCAACGGGGGACAGGGAAGGCTTCGCACCGGGGAGCTGTTTTTT; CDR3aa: CASNGGQGRLRTGELFF
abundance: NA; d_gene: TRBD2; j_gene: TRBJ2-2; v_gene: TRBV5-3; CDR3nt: TGTGCCAGAAGCTTGGGGGGACTAGCGGGAGGGCTGAACACCGGGGAGCTGTTTTTT; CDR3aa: CARSLGGLAGGLNTGELFF
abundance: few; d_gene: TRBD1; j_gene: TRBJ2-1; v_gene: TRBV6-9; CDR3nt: TGTGCCAGCAGTTTCCCGCCGGGACAGGGGGACTACAATGAGCAGTTCTTC; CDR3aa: CASSFPPGQGDYNEQFF
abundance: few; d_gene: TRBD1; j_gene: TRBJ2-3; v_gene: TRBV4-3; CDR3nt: TGCGCCAGCAGCCAGGACAGGGCCAGGACAGATACGCAGTATTTT; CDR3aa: CASSQDRARTDTQYF
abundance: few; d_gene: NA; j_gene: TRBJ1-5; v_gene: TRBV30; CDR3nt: TGTGCCTGCCAAAGGGGCAGGGATCAGCCCCAGCATTTT; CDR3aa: CACQRGRDQPQHF
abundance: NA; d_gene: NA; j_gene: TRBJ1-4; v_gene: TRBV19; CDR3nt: TGTGCCAGTAAACCTAGAGGCGAAAAACTGTTTTTT; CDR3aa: CASKPRGEKLFF
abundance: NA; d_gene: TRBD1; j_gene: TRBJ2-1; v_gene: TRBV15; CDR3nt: TGTGCCACCAGCAGAGAAGACAGGGCTGCCCACAATGAGCAGTTCTTC; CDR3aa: CATSREDRAAHNEQFF
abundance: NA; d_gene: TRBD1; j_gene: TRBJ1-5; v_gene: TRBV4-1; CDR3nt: TGCGCCAGCAGCCAAGAGGTCGCGACAGGGTTAAGCAATCAGCCCCAGCATTTT; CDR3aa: CASSQEVATGLSNQPQHF
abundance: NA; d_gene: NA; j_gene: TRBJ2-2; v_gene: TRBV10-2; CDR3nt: TGCGCCCCAGGGGATTACACCGGGGAGCTGTTTTTT; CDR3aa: CAPGDYTGELFF
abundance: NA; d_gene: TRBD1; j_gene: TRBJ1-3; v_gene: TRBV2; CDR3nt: TGTGCCAGCAGTGTTTCGGACAGGGACGGGACCACCATATATTTT; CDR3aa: CASSVSDRDGTTIYF
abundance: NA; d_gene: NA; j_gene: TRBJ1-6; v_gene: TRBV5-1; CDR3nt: TGCGCCAGCAGCTTGGTCGGAGGGGAAAGTTCACCCCTCCACTTT; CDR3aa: CASSLVGGESSPLHF
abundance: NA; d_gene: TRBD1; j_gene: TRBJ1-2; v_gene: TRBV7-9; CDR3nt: TGTGCCAGCAGCTGGGACAGCTATGGCTACACCTTC; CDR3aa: CASSWDSYGYTF
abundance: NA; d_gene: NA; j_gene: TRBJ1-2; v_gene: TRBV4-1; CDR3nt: TGCGCCAGCAGCCACGAATTGCGTACACAGCTTAACTATGGCTACACCTTC; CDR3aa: CASSHELRTQLNYGYTF
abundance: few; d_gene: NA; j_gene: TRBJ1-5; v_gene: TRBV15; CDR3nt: TGTGCCACCAGCAGCGACCCGATAAGTTCCGGGACTCTAGGACAGCCCCAGCATTTT; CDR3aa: CATSSDPISSGTLGQPQHF
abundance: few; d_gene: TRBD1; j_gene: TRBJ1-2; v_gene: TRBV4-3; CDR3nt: TGCGCCAGCAGCCAAGAACAGGGGGCCCGTCTCCACTATGGCTACACCTTC; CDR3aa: CASSQEQGARLHYGYTF
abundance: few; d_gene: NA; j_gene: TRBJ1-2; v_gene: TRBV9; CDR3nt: TGTGCCAGCAGCGGGGGGGACGGCTACACCTTC; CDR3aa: CASSGGDGYTF
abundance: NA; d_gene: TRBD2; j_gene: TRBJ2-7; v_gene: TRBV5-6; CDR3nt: TGTGCCAGCAGTTCACTAGCGGGGACCACCTACGAGCAGTACTTC; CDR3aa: CASSSLAGTTYEQYF
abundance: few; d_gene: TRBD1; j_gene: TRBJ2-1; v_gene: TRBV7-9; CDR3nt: TGTGCCAGCAGCTCAACAGGGGAGAGGTACAATGAGCAGTTCTTC; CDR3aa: CASSSTGERYNEQFF
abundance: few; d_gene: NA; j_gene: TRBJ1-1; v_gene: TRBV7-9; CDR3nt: TGTGCCAGCAGCTTATATCCAGTGTTGAACACTGAAGCTTTCTTT; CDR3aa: CASSLYPVLNTEAFF
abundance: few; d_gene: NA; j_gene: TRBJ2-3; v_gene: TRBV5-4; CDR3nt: TGTGCCAGCAGCTCGATAGCGGAATACACAGATACGCAGTATTTT; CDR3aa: CASSSIAEYTDTQYF
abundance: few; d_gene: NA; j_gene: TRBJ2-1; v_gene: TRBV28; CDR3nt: TGTGCCAGCAGTTTAACACCCGGGGACAATGAGCAGTTCTTC; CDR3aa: CASSLTPGDNEQFF
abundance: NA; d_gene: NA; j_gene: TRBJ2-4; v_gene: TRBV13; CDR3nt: TGTGCCAGCAGCGTCCCGTCCGGGGGTAACATTCAGTACTTC; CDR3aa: CASSVPSGGNIQYF
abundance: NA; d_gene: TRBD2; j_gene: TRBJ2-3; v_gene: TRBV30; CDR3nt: TGTGCCTGGGAAGCGGGAGAGGAGGGTACGCAGTATTTT; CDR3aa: CAWEAGEEGTQYF
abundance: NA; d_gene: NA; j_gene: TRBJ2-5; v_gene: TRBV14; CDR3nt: TGTGCCAGCAGCCAAGATTTCGGGGGAGGGACCCAGTACTTC; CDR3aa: CASSQDFGGGTQYF
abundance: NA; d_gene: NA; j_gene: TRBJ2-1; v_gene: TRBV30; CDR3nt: TGTGCCTGGGGTTTCGGCGGGTACGGCAATGAGCAGTTCTTC; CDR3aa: CAWGFGGYGNEQFF
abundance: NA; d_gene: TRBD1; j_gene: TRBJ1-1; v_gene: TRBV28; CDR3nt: TGTGCCAGCAGTTTAGCCGCGACAGGGTCTAGCACTGAAGCTTTCTTT; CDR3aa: CASSLAATGSSTEAFF
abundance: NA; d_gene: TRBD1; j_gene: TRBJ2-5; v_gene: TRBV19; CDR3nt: TGTGCCAGTAGTATGTATCCGGACAGGGTACAAGAGACCCAGTACTTC; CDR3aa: CASSMYPDRVQETQYF
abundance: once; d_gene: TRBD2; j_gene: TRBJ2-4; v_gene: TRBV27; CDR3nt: TGTGCCAGCAGTTTATGGGGGCCCGGCGGGGGGAGCCTCAAAAACATTCAGTACTTC; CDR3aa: CASSLWGPGGGSLKNIQYF
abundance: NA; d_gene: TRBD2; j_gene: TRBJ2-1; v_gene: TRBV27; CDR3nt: TGTGCCAGCAGCAAACTAGCGGGAACTTCCAATGAGCAGTTCTTC; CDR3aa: CASSKLAGTSNEQFF
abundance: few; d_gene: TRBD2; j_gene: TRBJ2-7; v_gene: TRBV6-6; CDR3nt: TGTGCCAGCAGTCGCGACGGGACTACGTACGAGCAGTACTTC; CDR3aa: CASSRDGTTYEQYF
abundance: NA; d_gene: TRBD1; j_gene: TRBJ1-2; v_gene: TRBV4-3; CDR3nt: TGCGCCAGCAGCCAGGACAGGGGCTCTGGCTATGGCTACACCTTC; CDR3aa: CASSQDRGSGYGYTF
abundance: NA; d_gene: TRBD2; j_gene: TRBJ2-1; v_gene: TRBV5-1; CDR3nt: TGCGCCAGCAGCCTAGATAGCGGGAGTTACAATGAGCAGTTCTTC; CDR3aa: CASSLDSGSYNEQFF
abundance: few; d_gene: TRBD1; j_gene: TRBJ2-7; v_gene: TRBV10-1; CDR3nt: TGCGCCAGCGTTTATTATCATTGGGACAGACTTTCCGAGCAGTACTTC; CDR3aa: CASVYYHWDRLSEQYF
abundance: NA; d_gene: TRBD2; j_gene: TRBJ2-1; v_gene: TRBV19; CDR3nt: TGTGCCAGTAGTTTCAAGCGGGGCAGCTCCTACAATGAGCAGTTCTTC; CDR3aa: CASSFKRGSSYNEQFF
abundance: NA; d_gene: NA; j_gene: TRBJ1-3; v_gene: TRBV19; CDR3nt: TGTGCCAGTAGTATTGGACAGTTTGGAAACACCATATATTTT; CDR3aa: CASSIGQFGNTIYF
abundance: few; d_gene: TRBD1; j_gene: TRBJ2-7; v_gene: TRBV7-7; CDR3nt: TGTGCTAGCAGCTTGACAGGGGGAGAGCAGTACTTC; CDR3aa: CASSLTGGEQYF
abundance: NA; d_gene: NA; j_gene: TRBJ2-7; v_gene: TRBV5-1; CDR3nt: TGCGCCAGCAGCTTGTCGCCAGGGGTGACCTACGAGCAGTACTTC; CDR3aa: CASSLSPGVTYEQYF
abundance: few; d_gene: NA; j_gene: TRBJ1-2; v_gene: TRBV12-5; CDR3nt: TGTGCTAGTGGTTTCGGACATAGAAACTATGGCTACACCTTC; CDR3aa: CASGFGHRNYGYTF
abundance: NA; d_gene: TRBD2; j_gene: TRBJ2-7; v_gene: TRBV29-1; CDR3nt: TGCAGCGTTTCTACTAGCGGGGGGTCCTACGAGCAGTACTTC; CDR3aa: CSVSTSGGSYEQYF
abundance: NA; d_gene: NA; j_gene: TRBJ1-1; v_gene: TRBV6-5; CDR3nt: TGTGCCAGCAGTTCCCCAGGGTACAGGAACACTGAAGCTTTCTTT; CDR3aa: CASSSPGYRNTEAFF
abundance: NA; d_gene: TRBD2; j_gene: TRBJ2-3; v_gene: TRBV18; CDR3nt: TGTGCCAGCTCACCACTGACTAGCGGGGCCACAGATACGCAGTATTTT; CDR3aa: CASSPLTSGATDTQYF
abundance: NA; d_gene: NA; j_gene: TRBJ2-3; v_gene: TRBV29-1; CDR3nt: TGCAGCGCCCCTCCCCGGGAGAGCACAGATACGCAGTATTTT; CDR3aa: CSAPPRESTDTQYF
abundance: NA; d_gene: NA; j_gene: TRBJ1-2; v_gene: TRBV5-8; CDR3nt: TGTGCCAGCAGCTTGTCACAGAGATATGGCTACACCTTC; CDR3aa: CASSLSQRYGYTF
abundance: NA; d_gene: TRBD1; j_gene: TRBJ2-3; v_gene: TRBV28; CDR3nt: TGTGCCAGCAGTCCTTCCGGGACAGGGGGCGCGACAGATACGCAGTATTTT; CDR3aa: CASSPSGTGGATDTQYF
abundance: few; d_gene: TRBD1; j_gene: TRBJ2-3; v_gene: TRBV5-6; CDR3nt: TGTGCCAGCAGCTTGAAGGGGGCCACAGATACGCAGTATTTT; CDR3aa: CASSLKGATDTQYF
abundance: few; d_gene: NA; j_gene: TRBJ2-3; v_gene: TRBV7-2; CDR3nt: TGTGCCAGCAGCTTCGGACTTCTTGGAACAGATACGCAGTATTTT; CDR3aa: CASSFGLLGTDTQYF
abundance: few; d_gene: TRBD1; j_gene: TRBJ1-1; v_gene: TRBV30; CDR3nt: TGTGCCTGGAGTACGACAGGGGTTACTGAAGCTTTCTTT; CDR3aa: CAWSTTGVTEAFF
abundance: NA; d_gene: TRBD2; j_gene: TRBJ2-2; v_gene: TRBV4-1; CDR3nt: TGCGCCAGCAGCCAAGGTAGCGGGAGACTAGCCGGGGAGCTGTTTTTT; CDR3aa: CASSQGSGRLAGELFF
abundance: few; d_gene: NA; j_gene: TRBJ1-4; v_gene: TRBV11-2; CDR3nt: TGTGCCAGCAGCTTACAGCCGACGGGGAGGAATGAAAAACTGTTTTTT; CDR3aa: CASSLQPTGRNEKLFF
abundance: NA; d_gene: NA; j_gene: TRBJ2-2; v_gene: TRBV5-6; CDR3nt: TGTGCCAGCAGCTTGGCCAGGGATGGCGTGCTGTTTTTT; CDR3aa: CASSLARDGVLFF
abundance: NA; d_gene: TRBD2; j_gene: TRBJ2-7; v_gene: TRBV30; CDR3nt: TGTGCCTGGAGCCTTCTAGCGGGAGGGGAGCAGTACTTC; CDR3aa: CAWSLLAGGEQYF
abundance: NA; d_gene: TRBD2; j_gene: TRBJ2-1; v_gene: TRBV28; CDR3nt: TGTGCCAGCAGTTCCCCGGCGGGAGGGGCGAATGAGCAGTTCTTC; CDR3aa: CASSSPAGGANEQFF
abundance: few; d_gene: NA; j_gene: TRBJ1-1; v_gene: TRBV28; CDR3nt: TGTGCCAGCACCTTGCGGCAGGGGATGAACACTGAAGCTTTCTTT; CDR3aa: CASTLRQGMNTEAFF
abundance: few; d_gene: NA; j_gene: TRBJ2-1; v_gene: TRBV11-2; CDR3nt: TGTGCCAGCAGCCCAGGGCGGGGTGTGGATGAGCAGTTCTTC; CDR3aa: CASSPGRGVDEQFF
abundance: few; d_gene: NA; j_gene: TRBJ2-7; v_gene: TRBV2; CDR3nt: TGTGCCAGCAGTGAAGCGTTATACGAGCAGTACTTC; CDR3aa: CASSEALYEQYF
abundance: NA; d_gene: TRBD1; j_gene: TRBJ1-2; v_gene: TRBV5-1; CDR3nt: TGCGCCAGCACTTCAAGTGGGACAGGGGATGGCTACACCTTC; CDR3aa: CASTSSGTGDGYTF